This T cell receptor (beta chain) was obtained from a study of T cell responses to AZD1222 COVID-19 vaccine. About the research overall: Pooled together were second doses at about 4 or about 12 weeks. Study observations and caveats: Spike was spanned by vaccine-associated CD4 TCRs, which were dominant at 160-218 and 743-854. Clonal diversity may have been underestimated in mostly white British donors.

As regards this clone: Its antigen is undetermined.

Sequencing was performed with immunoSEQ multiplex PCR; in TCRdb, only in-frame clones are kept and a portion is missing. This table has some 180,000 clones, approximately 90% appearing once. Sequences were derived from peripheral blood, sampled on day 0 of AZD1222 vaccination. This sequence originates from an adult in good health.

DNA for the CDR3: TGTGCCATCAGTGCAAGACAGGGCGGGTCCAGCGCCGGGGAGCTGTTTTTT. It translates to CAISARQGGSSAGELFF. This chain links TRBV10-3 with TRBJ2-2, with 7 bases matching TRBD1. This CDR3 region has 17 residues. With 4 bases clipped from V and 6 bases from J, the junction kept 14 bases outside the gene matches. Per germline, CDR1 ENHRY and CDR2 SYGVKD.